The 18 T cell receptor beta chains presented below share a single source sample, sequenced in a study of beta chain features in type 1 diabetes. Reverse transcribing all isolated RNA meant expressed TCRB transcripts were sequenced. Sequencing was performed with immunoSEQ multiplex PCR; in TCRdb, only in-frame clones are kept and a portion is missing. The sample shows about 400,000 clones, around 12% of them seen only once. Material: naive CD4+ T cells from blood. Receptor source: a man younger than 35 in good health.

The chain carries TRBV5-1 and TRBJ2-1; 9 bases fit TRBD2. Germline CDR1 SGHRS, CDR2 YFSETQ. Trimming cost V 1 base and J 7 bases; bases outside gene matches: 0. The CDR3 runs to 13 residues. CDR3 sequence reads: CASSLTSGNEQFF. The CDR3 nucleotides are TGCGCCAGCAGCTTGACTAGCGGGAATGAGCAGTTCTTC. The full variable domain, its missing parts supplied by reference TRBV5-1 and TRBJ2-1, is KAGVTQTPRYLIKTRGQQVTLSCSPISGHRSVSWYQQTPGQGLQFLFEYFSETQRNKGNFPGRFSGRQFSNSRSEMNVSTLELGDSALYLCASSLTSGNEQFFGPGTRLTVL.

This clone was seen more than once but under ten times. The chain carries TRBV7-2 and TRBJ2-1, with 7 bases identical to TRBD1. Trimming took 5 bases from V and 2 from J; bases not matched to a gene: 9. The CDR3 has 16 amino acids. Germline values: CDR1 SGHTA, CDR2 FQGNSA. The CDR3 spells CASSRDRVLTYNEQFF. In DNA form, the CDR3 reads TGTGCCAGCAGCCGGGACAGAGTCTTAACCTACAATGAGCAGTTCTTC.

This clone was found a few times. The J gene is TRBJ1-1, the V gene TRBV29-1; D not certain. The CDR3 loop spans 12 amino acids. Trimming removed 3 bases from V and 7 bases from J, with 12 bases in between. Germline CDR1 is SQVTM and CDR2 is ANQGSEA. In DNA, the CDR3 is TGCAGCGTTGAGGTGCGGTTCATTGAAGCTTTCTTT. It is translated as CSVEVRFIEAFF.

This sequence joins TRBV30 and TRBJ1-2; no reliable D call. The germline V gene has CDR1 GTSNPN and CDR2 SVGIG (reference sequence). V lost 4 bases, J lost 4 bases, and 10 bases lay in between. This CDR3 region has 12 residues. The CDR3 nucleotides are TGTGCCTGGACCGCCATAGTCTATGGCTACACCTTC. This translates into CAWTAIVYGYTF.

The chain links TRBV7-3 to TRBJ2-1, with 11 bases fitting TRBD2. V dropped 5 bases and J dropped 6; count of bases not matched to a gene: 6. The CDR3 extends over 15 amino acids. Germline loops: CDR1 SGHTA, CDR2 FQGTGA. The CDR3 spells CASSPRLAGPNEQFF. The CDR3 nucleotides read TGTGCCAGCAGCCCAAGACTAGCGGGACCCAATGAGCAGTTCTTC.

This clone was counted a few times. The J gene is TRBJ2-7, the V gene TRBV10-3; tentatively, D is TRBD2 (5 bases). The germline V gene encodes CDR1 ENHRY and CDR2 SYGVKD. V lost 4 bases and J 5 bases, leaving 9 bases between the germline ends. The CDR3 has 12 residues. CDR3 residues: CAISASTHEQYF. The CDR3 bases are TGTGCCATCAGTGCTAGCACTCACGAGCAGTACTTC.

This clone was seen a handful of times. The V gene is TRBV30, the J gene TRBJ2-3; 8 bases fit TRBD2. The CDR3 is 13 amino acids. Germline lookup yields CDR1 GTSNPN and CDR2 SVGIG (reference sequence). CDR3 in DNA: TGTTGCTCGGGACTAGGTTCTTGGGATACGCAGTATTTT. Encoded protein: CCSGLGSWDTQYF.

This clone has more than one count but fewer than ten. The CDR3 loop reads CSVTTGGNTIYF. CDR3 sequence (DNA): TGCAGCGTTACGACAGGGGGAAACACCATATATTTT. The V call is TRBV29-1, the J call TRBJ1-3; TRBD1 agrees at 7 bases. The germline gives CDR1 SQVTM, CDR2 ANQGSEA. The CDR3 spans 12 residues. V lost 5 bases, J lost 4 bases, and 2 bases stayed unmatched.

This clone was picked up a small number of times. The chain links TRBV7-9 to TRBJ1-5, with 11 bases identical to TRBD1. V lost 2 bases, J lost 1 base, and 4 bases stayed unmatched. The germline gives CDR1 SEHNR, CDR2 FQNEAQ (reference sequence). The CDR3 extends over 17 amino acids. The CDR3 spells CASSLWTGGLSNQPQHF. In DNA, the CDR3 is TGTGCCAGCAGCTTATGGACAGGGGGCTTGAGCAATCAGCCCCAGCATTTT.

This clone was recorded a few times. The genes are TRBV18 and TRBJ2-5, with D possibly being TRBD1 (6 bases). With 2 bases removed from V and 2 bases from J, the gap between germline ends came to 18 bases. Germline CDR1 and CDR2: KGHSH and LQKENI. The CDR3 consists of 17 residues. The chain's CDR3 is CASSPNDPGHTQETQYF. The CDR3 DNA sequence: TGTGCCAGCTCACCAAACGATCCGGGACACACACAAGAGACCCAGTACTTC.

In its sample, this clone was seen a few times. V usage is TRBV7-9 and J usage is TRBJ1-1; 8 nucleotides match TRBD1. Losses at the gene ends were 6 bases for V and 5 bases for J; bases not matched to a gene: 14. This CDR3 region has 16 residues. Germline CDR1 is SEHNR and CDR2 is FQNEAQ (reference sequence). The CDR3 reads CASSPDRAGGLTEAFF. In DNA, the CDR3 is TGTGCCAGCAGTCCAGACCGGGCAGGGGGCTTGACTGAAGCTTTCTTT. Together with reference TRBV7-9 and TRBJ1-1, the CDR3 gives the full variable domain: DTGVSQNPRHKITKRGQNVTFRCDPISEHNRLYWYRQTLGQGPEFLTYFQNEAQLEKSRLLSDRFSAERPKGSFSTLEIQRTEQGDSAMYLCASSPDRAGGLTEAFFGQGTRLTVV.

This clone turned up a few times. The rearrangement uses TRBV27 and TRBJ2-5, with 10 bases lining up with TRBD2. Germline values: CDR1 MNHEY, CDR2 SMNVEV (reference sequence). V shed 5 bases, J shed 0 bases, and the junction held 9 bases outside the gene matches. CDR3 size: 17 residues. This CDR3 is CASSARPLAGYQETQYF. In nucleotides, the CDR3 is TGTGCCAGCAGTGCCCGCCCACTAGCGGGGTACCAAGAGACCCAGTACTTC.

This clone occurred a few times. The rearrangement links TRBV5-1 to TRBJ2-3; D remains unclear. There are 15 residues in the CDR3. Trimming removed 1 base from V and 6 bases from J, with 15 bases in between. Germline V CDR1 and CDR2: SGHRS, YFSETQ. CDR3 in amino acids: CASSLYPEPTDTQYF. The CDR3, as DNA: TGCGCCAGCAGCTTGTACCCGGAGCCTACCGATACGCAGTATTTT.

This clone has more than one count but fewer than ten. V gene TRBV29-1 combines with J gene TRBJ2-7, with TRBD2 matching over 8 bases. The CDR3 has 13 residues. In germline, CDR1 is SQVTM, CDR2 ANQGSEA. V shed 7 bases, J shed 5 bases, and the junction held 10 bases outside the gene matches. In DNA form, the CDR3 reads TGCAGCGGGGGGACTAGTGGGGAGAACGAGCAGTACTTC. This gives the protein CSGGTSGENEQYF.

This clone was observed a few times. The chain combines TRBV13 with TRBJ2-3; the match to TRBD2 covers 9 bases. Germline assignment: CDR1 PRHDT and CDR2 FYEKMQ (reference sequence). The V gene end was trimmed by 5 bases and the J gene end by 3 bases; junction bases not matched to a gene: 9. The CDR3 spans 16 residues. This CDR3 is CASSRDLSGSTDTQYF. The CDR3 region has the DNA TGTGCCAGCAGCCGCGACCTTAGCGGGAGTACAGATACGCAGTATTTT. The full variable domain, completed using reference TRBV13 and TRBJ2-3, is AAGVIQSPRHLIKEKRETATLKCYPIPRHDTVYWYQQGPGQDPQFLISFYEKMQSDKGSIPDRFSAQQFSDYHSELNMSSLELGDSALYFCASSRDLSGSTDTQYFGPGTRLTVL.

The V and J genes are TRBV19 and TRBJ2-3; 16 nucleotides match TRBD2. Germline trimming cut 4 bases from V and 14 bases from J; bases unmatched to any gene: 12. CDR1 and CDR2 from the germline V gene are LNHDA and SQIVND (reference sequence). This CDR3 contains 16 residues. CDR3 region: CASSTSFGTSGGAGYF. DNA for the CDR3: TGTGCCAGTAGTACCTCGTTCGGGACTAGCGGGGGGGCCGGGTATTTT.

The CDR3: CASSDRVNEKLFF. CDR3 DNA sequence: TGTGCCAGCAGCGACAGGGTGAATGAAAAACTGTTTTTT. The chain combines TRBV9 with TRBJ1-4, with a weak D call TRBD1 (6 bases). V lost 3 bases, J lost 5 bases, and 8 bases lay in between. The CDR3 runs 13 residues. Germline V gives CDR1 SGDLS, CDR2 YYNGEE.

J is TRBJ2-3 and V is TRBV7-6; a weak D match, TRBD2 (5 bases). V was cut by 0 bases and J by 6 bases, with 16 bases left in between. From germline, CDR1 is SGHVS and CDR2 FNYEAQ. The CDR3 has 16 residues. The CDR3 nucleotides are TGTGCCAGCAGCTTAGCCCTACTAGGGATCGGGGATACGCAGTATTTT. Residues: CASSLALLGIGDTQYF.